A single sample gave rise to the 20 T cell receptor beta chains below, sequenced in a study of T cell repertoires in cytomegalovirus infection (dated by TCRdb to about 2019). The instrument given in TCRdb is Illumina HiSeq 1500. Clones were called with MiXCR by TCRdb after fastp trimmed the public reads at Q25, and only in-frame beta chains were retained. Merged by CDR3 protein, the rows form single entries marked with the most common genes and DNA. The sample includes about 190,000 distinct CDR3 sequences, with under 30% observed a single time. 31% of the sample is held by the ten biggest clonotypes. Sequencing was performed on PBMCs. These receptors all come from a human donor in good health (CMV status not recorded). Some clones in this sample may be carry-over from other donors' samples.

This clonotype showed up many times. This chain links TRBV7-3 with TRBJ2-2; D uncertain. From germline, CDR1 is SGHTA and CDR2 FQGTGA. V was pared by 2 bases and J by 3 bases, with 4 bases between. This CDR3 has 13 amino acids. CDR3 protein: CASSLRDTGELFF. The CDR3 region has the DNA TGTGCCAGCAGCTTACGTGACACCGGGGAGCTGTTTTTT.

The chain links TRBV29-1 to TRBJ1-5; TRBD1 is a possible D gene (6 bases). V gave up 7 bases and J gave up 5 bases, with 15 bases separating them. The germline CDR1 and CDR2 sequences are SQVTM and ANQGSEA. The CDR3 consists of 13 residues. The CDR3 region is CSGSGGRDQPQHF. The CDR3 bases are TGCAGCGGCTCCGGGGGCAGGGATCAGCCCCAGCATTTT. Full variable domain (rest looked up from reference TRBV29-1 and TRBJ1-5): SAVISQKPSRDICQRGTSLTIQCQVDSQVTMMFWYRQQPGQSLTLIATANQGSEATYESGFVIDKFPISRPNLTFSTLTVSNMSPEDSSIYLCSGSGGRDQPQHFGDGTRLSIL.

A few counts support this clonotype. The V call is TRBV5-1, the J call TRBJ2-2; the D is unclear. Germline values: CDR1 SGHRS, CDR2 YFSETQ. V was trimmed by 0 bases and J by 1 base, leaving 10 bases between them. The length of the CDR3 is 16 residues. CDR3 sequence (DNA): TGCGCCAGCAGCTTGGAAGTGGCAGGGAACACCGGGGAGCTGTTTTTT. It specifies CASSLEVAGNTGELFF.

This clonotype occurred many times. The chain carries TRBV7-2 and TRBJ2-1, with 8 bases that match TRBD1. Germline V CDR1 and CDR2: SGHTA, FQGNSA. The CDR3 consists of 15 residues. V gave up 3 bases and J gave up 2 bases; unmatched junction bases: 3. CDR3 bases: TGTGCCAGCAGCTTGACAGGGGTTACCTACAATGAGCAGTTCTTC. This gives the protein CASSLTGVTYNEQFF.

At least ten counts were recorded for this clonotype. The DNA of the CDR3 is TGTGCCATCGGGGGGGAAAGCAATCAGCCCCAGCATTTT. Translation gives CAIGGESNQPQHF. This chain joins TRBV10-3 and TRBJ1-5; possibly TRBD1 for D (5 bases). CDR1 is ENHRY and CDR2 is SYGVKD in the germline V gene. The CDR3 is 13 amino acids. V was cut by 8 bases and J by 1 base, with 9 bases left in between.

This clonotype occurred a few times. J is TRBJ2-1 and V is TRBV6-8; possibly TRBD1 for D (6 bases). Per the germline V gene, CDR1 is MNHGY and CDR2 is SAAAGT. The CDR3 is 14 amino acids. V lost 6 bases and J lost 4, with 13 bases in between. The CDR3 DNA follows: TGTGCCAGCAGGGGGGCTGGGGTTTACAATGAGCAGTTCTTC. Translation gives CASRGAGVYNEQFF.

The gene calls are TRBV7-2 and TRBJ1-2; a weak D match, TRBD1 (6 bases). Trimming removed 6 bases at V and 0 bases at J, with 11 bases between. Germline CDR1 is SGHTA and CDR2 is FQGNSA. The CDR3 runs to 14 residues. CDR3 nucleotides: TGTGCCAGCAGTCGACAGGACTCTAACTATGGCTACACCTTC. It is translated as CASSRQDSNYGYTF.

V is TRBV6-2 or TRBV6-3 and J is TRBJ2-6; perhaps TRBD2 as D (5 bases). CDR1 and CDR2 (germline): MNHEY, SVGEGT. V lost 2 bases and J lost 4, with 15 bases in between. The CDR3 sequence is 17 residues long. The CDR3 spells CASSYPSDGVGANVLTF. CDR3 in DNA: TGTGCCAGCAGTTACCCATCCGACGGGGTGGGGGCCAACGTCCTGACTTTC.

There are a few counts of this clonotype. This chain connects TRBV4-2 to TRBJ2-5; 11 bases match TRBD2. The CDR3 has 16 amino acids. With V trimmed by 0 bases and J by 4 bases, 4 bases remained unmatched. Germline-derived CDR1 and CDR2 are LGHNA and YNFKEQ. The CDR3 coding sequence is TGTGCCAGCAGCCAAGAACTAGCGGGGGAAGGAGAGACCCAGTACTTC. Translating gives CASSQELAGEGETQYF.

Only a few counts were recorded for this clonotype. The chain carries TRBV19 and TRBJ1-5, with 8 bases matching TRBD1. With V trimmed by 6 bases and J by 8 bases, 6 bases remained unmatched. Germline CDR1 and CDR2: LNHDA and SQIVND (reference sequence). The CDR3 covers 13 residues. Here the CDR3 reads CASSPGGPEPQHF. In DNA, the CDR3 is TGTGCCAGTAGCCCAGGGGGCCCGGAGCCCCAGCATTTT.

The CDR3 nucleotides are TGTGCCAGCAGCTCACGACAGGGGACAGGCACCGGGGAGCTGTTTTTT. Translated, it gives CASSSRQGTGTGELFF. The gene calls are TRBV7-3 and TRBJ2-2, with 8 positions matching TRBD1. The CDR3 sequence is 16 residues long. The germline CDR1 and CDR2 sequences are SGHTA and FQGTGA. V was pared by 4 bases and J by 4 bases, with 8 bases of the junction left unmatched.

V gene TRBV2 combines with J gene TRBJ1-6; D not resolved. The CDR3 contains 14 residues. The germline V gene has CDR1 SNHLY and CDR2 FYNNEI. Between the trimmed V and J ends, which lost 3 bases and 8 bases, there was a span of 11 bases. The CDR3 coding sequence is TGTGCCAGCAGTGACCGGGCGATGGATTCACCCCTCCACTTT. This sequence encodes CASSDRAMDSPLHF.

The gene calls are TRBV6-5 and TRBJ1-6; D is uncertain. The CDR3 contains 17 residues. Germline loops: CDR1 MNHEY, CDR2 SVGAGI. V gave up 2 bases and J gave up 10 bases, with 21 bases separating them. CDR3 DNA sequence: TGTGCCAGCAGTTACCAAGCCAGCCTCAGAGGCGGATCACCCCTCCACTTT. Translating it yields CASSYQASLRGGSPLHF.

This clonotype was counted many times. This chain links TRBV20-1 with TRBJ2-6, with TRBD1 identical over 7 bases. The V segment lost 0 bases and the J segment 0 bases; nucleotides outside the gene matches: 5. Germline values: CDR1 DFQATT, CDR2 SNEGSKA (reference sequence). The CDR3 is 17 amino acids. The CDR3 protein is CSARDQGDPSGANVLTF. The DNA of the CDR3 is TGCAGTGCTAGAGATCAGGGGGATCCCTCTGGGGCCAACGTCCTGACTTTC.

This clonotype is categorized as medium-sized (0.01 to 0.1%). At one end, the junction sequence differs from germline, possibly due to a read error. The genes are TRBV7-2 and TRBJ1-5; 7 nucleotides match TRBD1. Germline V lookup: CDR1 SGHTA, CDR2 FQGNSA. The CDR3 sequence is 15 residues long. The CDR3 spells CASSLAVGGNQPQHF. The CDR3 DNA reads TGTGCCAGCAGCTTAGCTGTAGGGGGCAACCAGCCCCAGCATTTT.

This clonotype was counted many times. This chain connects TRBV6-2 or TRBV6-3 to TRBJ2-3; the match to TRBD1 covers 8 bases. Germline-derived CDR1 and CDR2 are MNHEY and SVGEGT. After removal of 2 bases from V and 6 bases from J, the junction contained 10 bases not matched to a gene. The CDR3 totals 16 residues. In DNA, the CDR3 is TGTGCCAGCAGTTACGATACAGGGGGGATTCGGGATACGCAGTATTTT. It translates to CASSYDTGGIRDTQYF.

The V call is TRBV19, the J call TRBJ1-5, with no clear D. The germline gives CDR1 LNHDA, CDR2 SQIVND (reference sequence). This CDR3 is 16 amino acids long. Trimming shortened V by 1 base and J by 0 bases, and 10 bases separated the two germline ends. The DNA of the CDR3 is TGTGCCAGTAGTATAGTGAAGATCGTTAGCAATCAGCCCCAGCATTTT. Translation gives CASSIVKIVSNQPQHF.

This clonotype has a handful of counts. The rearrangement links TRBV7-2 to TRBJ2-5; a possible D gene is TRBD1 (6 bases). Trimming removed 10 bases from V and 4 bases from J, with 19 bases in between. The germline CDR1 and CDR2 sequences are SGHTA and FQGNSA. The CDR3 extends over 14 amino acids. This CDR3 reads CANANTGPGETQYF. The DNA for the CDR3 is TGTGCCAACGCAAATACAGGGCCAGGAGAGACCCAGTACTTC.

V and J are TRBV19 and TRBJ2-3; D possibly corresponds to TRBD2 (5 bases). Germline CDR1 and CDR2: LNHDA and SQIVND (reference sequence). Trimming took 0 bases from V and 4 from J, leaving 8 bases between them. This CDR3 is 14 amino acids long. CDR3: CASSIDGGADTQYF. The CDR3 DNA reads as TGTGCCAGTAGTATAGATGGAGGAGCAGATACGCAGTATTTT.

The chain uses TRBV20-1 and TRBJ1-2; D unclear. Germline V CDR1 and CDR2: DFQATT, SNEGSKA (reference sequence). V lost 0 bases, J lost 12 bases, and 11 bases lay in between. CDR3 length: 11 amino acids. CDR3 in DNA: TGCAGTGCTAGAGATTGGCCGGTGGACACCTTC. Residues: CSARDWPVDTF.